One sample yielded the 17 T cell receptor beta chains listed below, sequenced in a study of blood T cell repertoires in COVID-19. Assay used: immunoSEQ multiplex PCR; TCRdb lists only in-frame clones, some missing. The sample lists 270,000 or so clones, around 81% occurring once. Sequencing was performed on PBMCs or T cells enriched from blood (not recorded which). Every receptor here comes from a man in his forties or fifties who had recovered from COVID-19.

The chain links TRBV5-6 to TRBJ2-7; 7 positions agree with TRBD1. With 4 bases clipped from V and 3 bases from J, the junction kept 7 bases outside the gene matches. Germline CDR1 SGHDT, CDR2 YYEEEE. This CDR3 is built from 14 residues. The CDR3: CASSPGTEHYEQYF. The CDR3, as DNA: TGTGCCAGCAGCCCCGGGACAGAGCACTACGAGCAGTACTTC.

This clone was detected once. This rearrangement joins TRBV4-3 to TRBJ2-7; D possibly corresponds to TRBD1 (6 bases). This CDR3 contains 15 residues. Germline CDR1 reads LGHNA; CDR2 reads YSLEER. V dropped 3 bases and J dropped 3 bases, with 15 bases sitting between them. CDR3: CASSHEPTQGYEQYF. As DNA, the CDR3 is TGCGCCAGCAGCCACGAGCCCACACAGGGCTACGAGCAGTACTTC.

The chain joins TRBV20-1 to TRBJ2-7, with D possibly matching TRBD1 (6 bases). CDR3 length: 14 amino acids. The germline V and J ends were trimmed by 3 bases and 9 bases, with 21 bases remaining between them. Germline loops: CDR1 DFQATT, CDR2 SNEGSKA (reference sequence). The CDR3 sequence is CSASPNRGGSGQYF. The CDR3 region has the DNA TGCAGTGCTAGTCCGAACCGAGGGGGAAGTGGGCAGTACTTC.

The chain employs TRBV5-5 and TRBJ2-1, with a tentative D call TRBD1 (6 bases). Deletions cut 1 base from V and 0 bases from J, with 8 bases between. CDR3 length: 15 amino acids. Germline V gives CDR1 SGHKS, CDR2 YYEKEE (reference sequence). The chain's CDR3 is CASSLLQGSYNEQFF. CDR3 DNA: TGTGCCAGCAGCTTGCTACAGGGCTCCTACAATGAGCAGTTCTTC.

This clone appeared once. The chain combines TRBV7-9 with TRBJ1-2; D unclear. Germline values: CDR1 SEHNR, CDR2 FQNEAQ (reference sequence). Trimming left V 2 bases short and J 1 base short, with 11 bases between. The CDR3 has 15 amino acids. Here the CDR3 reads CASSLPREGNYGYTF. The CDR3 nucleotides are TGTGCCAGCAGCTTACCACGGGAGGGTAACTATGGCTACACCTTC.

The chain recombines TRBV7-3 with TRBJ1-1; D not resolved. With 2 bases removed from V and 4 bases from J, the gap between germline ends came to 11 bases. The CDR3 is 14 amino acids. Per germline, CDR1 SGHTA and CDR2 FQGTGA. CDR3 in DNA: TGTGCCAGCAGCTTAGAACCGGGAGGCACTGAAGCTTTCTTT. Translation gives CASSLEPGGTEAFF.

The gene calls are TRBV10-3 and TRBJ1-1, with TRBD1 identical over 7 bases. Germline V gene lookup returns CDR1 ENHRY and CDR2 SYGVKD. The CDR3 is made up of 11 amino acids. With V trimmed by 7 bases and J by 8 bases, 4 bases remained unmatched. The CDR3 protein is CAIKGGLEAFF. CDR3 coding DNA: TGTGCCATCAAAGGGGGCTTAGAAGCTTTCTTT.

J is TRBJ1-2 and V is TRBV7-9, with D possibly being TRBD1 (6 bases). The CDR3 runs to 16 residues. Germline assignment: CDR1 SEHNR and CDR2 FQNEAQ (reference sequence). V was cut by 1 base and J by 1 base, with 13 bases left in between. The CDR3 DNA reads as TGTGCCAGCAGCTTAGGCACCCAGGGGAATAACTATGGCTACACCTTC. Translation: CASSLGTQGNNYGYTF. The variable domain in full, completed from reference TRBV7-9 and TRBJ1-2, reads DTGVSQNPRHKITKRGQNVTFRCDPISEHNRLYWYRQTLGQGPEFLTYFQNEAQLEKSRLLSDRFSAERPKGSFSTLEIQRTEQGDSAMYLCASSLGTQGNNYGYTFGSGTRLTVV.

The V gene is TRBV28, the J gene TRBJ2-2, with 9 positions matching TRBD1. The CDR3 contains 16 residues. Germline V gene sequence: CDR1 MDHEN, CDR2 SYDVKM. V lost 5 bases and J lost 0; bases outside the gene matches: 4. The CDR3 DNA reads TGTGCCAGCAGTCCGTGGACAGGGGCGAACACCGGGGAGCTGTTTTTT. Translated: CASSPWTGANTGELFF.

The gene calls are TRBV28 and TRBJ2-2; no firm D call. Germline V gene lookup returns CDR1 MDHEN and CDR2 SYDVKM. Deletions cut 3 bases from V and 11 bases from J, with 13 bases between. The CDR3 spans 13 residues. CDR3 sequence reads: CASSFSDRSELFF. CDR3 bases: TGTGCCAGCAGTTTCAGCGACCGCTCTGAGCTGTTTTTT.

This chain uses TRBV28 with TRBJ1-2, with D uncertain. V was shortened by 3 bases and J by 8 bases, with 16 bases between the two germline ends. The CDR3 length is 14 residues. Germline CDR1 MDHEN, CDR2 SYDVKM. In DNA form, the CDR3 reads TGTGCCAGCAGTTTCGGAACGGGTTTAAGCGGCTACACCTTC. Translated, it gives CASSFGTGLSGYTF.

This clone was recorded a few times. The CDR3 nucleotides are TGCGCCAGCAGTGGTAAGGGGGACTATGGCTACACCTTC. Protein: CASSGKGDYGYTF. The chain has TRBV10-2 and TRBJ1-2, with D possibly being TRBD1 (6 bases). The germline CDR1 and CDR2 sequences are WSHSY and SAAADI. Trimming pared 4 bases from V and 3 bases from J, leaving 9 bases between. The CDR3 is 13 amino acids.

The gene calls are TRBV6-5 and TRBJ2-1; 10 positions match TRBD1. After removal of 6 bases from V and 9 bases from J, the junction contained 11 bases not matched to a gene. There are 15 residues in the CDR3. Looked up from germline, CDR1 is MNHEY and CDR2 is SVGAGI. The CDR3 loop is CASSWDRGFQGEQFF. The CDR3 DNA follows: TGTGCCAGCAGCTGGGACAGGGGATTTCAGGGTGAGCAGTTCTTC.

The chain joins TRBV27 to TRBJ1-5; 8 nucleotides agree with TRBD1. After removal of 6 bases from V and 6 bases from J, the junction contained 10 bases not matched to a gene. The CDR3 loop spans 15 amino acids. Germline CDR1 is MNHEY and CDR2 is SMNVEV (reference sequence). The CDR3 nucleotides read TGTGCCAGCAGCTTAGACAGGGGAGAGGGTCAGCCCCAGCATTTT. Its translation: CASSLDRGEGQPQHF.

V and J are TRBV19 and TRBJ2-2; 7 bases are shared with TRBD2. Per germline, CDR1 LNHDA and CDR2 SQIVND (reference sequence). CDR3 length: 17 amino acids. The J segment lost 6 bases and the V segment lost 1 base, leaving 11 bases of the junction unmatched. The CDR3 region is CASSIAPGGSVAGELFF. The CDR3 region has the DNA TGTGCCAGTAGTATAGCCCCCGGCGGGAGTGTTGCCGGGGAGCTGTTTTTT.

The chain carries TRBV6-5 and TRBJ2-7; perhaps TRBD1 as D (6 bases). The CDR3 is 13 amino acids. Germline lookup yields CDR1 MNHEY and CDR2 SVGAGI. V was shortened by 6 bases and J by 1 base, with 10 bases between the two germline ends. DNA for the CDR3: TGTGCCAGCAGGTACGACAGGTCCTACGAGCAGTACTTC. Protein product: CASRYDRSYEQYF.

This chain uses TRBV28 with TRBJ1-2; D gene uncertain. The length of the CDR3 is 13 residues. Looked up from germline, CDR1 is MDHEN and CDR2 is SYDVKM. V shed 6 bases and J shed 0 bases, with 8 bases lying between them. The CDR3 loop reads CASREGANYGYTF. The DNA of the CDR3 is TGTGCCAGCAGGGAGGGAGCTAACTATGGCTACACCTTC.